This T cell receptor (beta chain) emerged from a study of T cell responses to AZD1222 COVID-19 vaccine. Study-level information: Second doses at about 4 or about 12 weeks were pooled. Whole-study results and caveats: Repertoire sampling occurred only after the peak T cell response. Two doses of AZD1222 preceded a rise in Spike-specific TCR breadth and depth. Donor demographics were predominantly white British with a female majority; clonal diversity may be underestimated.

There are 15 residues in the CDR3. Germline V gene data show CDR1 as SGHKS and CDR2 as YYEKEE (reference sequence). The V gene end was trimmed by 0 bases and the J gene end by 4 bases; junction bases not matched to a gene: 6. In regard to this clone: Its antigen is unidentified.

The protocol was immunoSEQ multiplex PCR, while the TCRdb copy is restricted to in-frame clones and leaves out a portion. The table shows roughly 80,000 clones, with 85% to 90% occurring only once. The receptor comes from an adult in good health. The chain joins TRBV5-5 to TRBJ2-7; 8 nucleotides match TRBD1. Sequencing was performed on peripheral blood, taken on day 0 of AZD1222 vaccination. The CDR3 DNA reads as TGTGCCAGCAGCTTGGTCGGCCAGGGGGCTTACGAGCAGTACTTC. Translation gives CASSLVGQGAYEQYF.